The T cell receptor (beta chain) under discussion was sequenced for a study of vaccination and CD4 T cells after COVID-19 (dated by TCRdb to between 2022 and 2023). Turning to the overall study: Convalescent patients had a positive SARS-CoV-2 result on nasal swab PCR, and of these patients, nine had mild disease and one had severe disease. Overlapping spike peptide pools from SARS-CoV-2 and from the common cold coronaviruses HCoV-NL63, HCoV-OC43 and HCoV-229E were used as culture stimuli. Post-vaccine blood samples were collected a median of approximately 77 days after the second vaccine dose, ranging from roughly 13 to 241 days. Participants received two doses of either the Pfizer-BioNTech BNT162b2 vaccine (n=8) or the Moderna mRNA-1273 vaccine (n=2). In control cultures, a CEFX viral epitope pool was used as positive control, an HIV-1 Nef peptide pool was used as negative control, or no peptide was added. Post-COVID blood samples were collected from convalescent patients a median of approximately 100 days after diagnosis, with a range of roughly 30 to 170 days. The spike-specific CD4+ TCR repertoire was compared before and after mRNA vaccination in over nine COVID-19 convalescent patients and a handful of infection-naive healthy vaccine recipients. Six males and four females were included in the convalescent cohort, with two Hispanic individuals, seven Caucasians, two Asians and one multiracial person represented.

As for this clonotype: This clone's antigen is unknown. No much larger clone is present one base from it, and per-base qualities are unavailable.

Libraries were made using PCR. DNA from cultured CD4+ T cells was subjected to TCR sequencing with the Oncomine TCR Beta short-read assay at the Johns Hopkins FTIC core. The QIAamp micro DNA kit was used to extract genomic DNA from the cultured CD4+ T cells. Oncomine TCR Beta libraries made from cultured CD4+ T cells were pooled using unique dual indexes and sequenced on an Illumina iSeq 100. The authors' pipeline ran thus. Non-productive sequences were removed, and CDR3s that did not start with C, did not end with F or W, or were shorter than 7 amino acids were discarded. Antigen-specific clonotypes were identified with the MANAFEST web application by comparing peptide-stimulated wells with reference and other culture wells. For a clone to be called positive, the clone needed an FDR below 0.05, an odds ratio above 5, and a productive frequency above 0.1% in at least two of three replicate wells. Clonotypes that were significantly expanded in both SARS-CoV-2 spike wells and at least one common cold coronavirus spike condition were defined as cross-reactive. CDR3 homology was assessed with Levenshtein distances (stringdist) and unrooted phylogenetic trees (ape) in R version 3.6.1. Using fastp trimming at Q25 and MiXCR clonotype assembly, TCRdb reanalyzed the public sequencing data and kept in-frame beta chains. Rows matching on CDR3 protein sequence are summarized as one entry with the most common DNA and genes. These V and J calls are TCRdb output, not the study's own analysis. For this sample the table gives about 25,000 distinct CDR3 sequences, of which about 40% were detected only once. Around 7.8% of the sample is taken by the ten largest.

Its CDR3 holds 14 amino acids, cysteine through phenylalanine. CDR3 DNA is the only sequence kept; it has 42 bases, read in frame from the first base. Taken from the germline V gene (reference sequence), the CDR1 and CDR2 loops are DFQATT and SNEGSKA. V lost 3 bases and J lost 0 bases; the stretch between them is 9 bases long. General study outcomes and caveats: Among convalescent patients, a median roughly 90% of the SARS-CoV-2-reactive clones seen after vaccination appeared only after vaccination, which suggests priming specific to the vaccine. Although the median number of SARS-CoV-2-reactive clonotypes went up from roughly 20 after infection to some 38 after vaccination, the increase was not significant. The number of convalescent patients in the study was relatively small, and the study did not examine early timepoints following natural infection. Of the vaccine-specific clones in convalescent patients, 304 of 307, or nearly all, reacted only to SARS-CoV-2 spike and did not cross-react with common cold coronaviruses.

Explained via the paper, the treatment or condition label denotes: approximately 9-day PBMC culture with coronavirus spike peptide pools or control peptides (ViraFEST assay). The ViraFEST assay, used in the study, expanded antigen-specific T cells with peptide pools and then identified the expanded clonotypes through TCR sequencing. The convalescent patients' positive SARS-CoV-2 PCR tests were from March to December 2020, which was before the Alpha, Beta and Delta variants emerged in the United States. Each well held 1.5 million to 2.5 million PBMCs cultured with 9 to 10 ug/ml peptide pools in IMDM containing approximately 5% human AB serum and 10 IU/ml IL-2. On days 3 and 7, half of the culture medium was replaced with fresh IL-2-containing medium. After approximately 10 days of culture, CD4+ T cells were isolated by negative selection using the EasySep CD4+ T cell isolation kit. PBMCs were separated from whole blood using Ficoll-Paque Plus gradient centrifugation and then either used fresh or cryopreserved at -140C. Triplicate wells were generally used for each culture condition.

Sequenced: CD4+ T cells from blood, cultured in vitro. Rearrangement joined TRBV20-1 to TRBJ2-4; TRBD1 might be the D gene, on 5 matching bases. This TCR derives from a human donor who had recovered from COVID-19. CDR3 region: CSASPDRAKNIQYF. In nucleotide form, the sequence is TGCAGTGCTAGTCCCGACAGAGCCAAAAACATTCAGTACTTC.